These 15 T cell receptor beta chains share one sample of origin, sequenced in a study of vaccination effects on CD4 cells after COVID-19. No cognate antigen is known for these TCRs. Produced via immunoSEQ multiplex PCR; TCRdb's table is partial and in-frame only. The table has more than 20,000 clones, 76% seen once; the top ten hold 9% to 12%. Viral peptide pool expansion of antigen-specific CD4+ T cells preceded sequencing in the ViraFEST assay. CD4+ T cell isolation took place after 10 days of culture. All vaccine recipients tested negative for nucleocapsid antibodies and had never contracted SARS-CoV-2 infection. The sample consisted of CD4+ T cells from PBMCs cultured with HCoV-NL63 spike peptides, taken before COVID-19 vaccination. The receptors were sampled from a human donor who received a COVID-19 vaccine.

The chain combines TRBV19 with TRBJ1-6, with TRBD1 matching over 7 bases. CDR3 size: 14 residues. V trimming: 1 base; J trimming: 8 bases; junction bases outside the gene matches: 2. CDR1 and CDR2 from the germline V gene are LNHDA and SQIVND (reference sequence). This CDR3 reads CASSIVRGDSPLHF. Here the CDR3 DNA reads TGTGCCAGTAGTATAGTCAGGGGGGATTCACCCCTCCACTTT.

In this sample, this clone turned up once. This chain connects TRBV5-1 to TRBJ1-4; tentatively, D is TRBD1 (5 bases). This CDR3 has 19 residues. Trimming shortened V by 1 base and J by 0 bases, and 19 bases separated the two germline ends. Looked up from germline, CDR1 is SGHRS and CDR2 is YFSETQ. As DNA, the CDR3 is TGCGCCAGCAGCTTGAAGACAGCCTTCTCTCTTGCAACTAATGAAAAACTGTTTTTT. Translating it yields CASSLKTAFSLATNEKLFF.

The chain combines TRBV28 with TRBJ2-3, with D possibly being TRBD1 or TRBD2 (6 bases each). Germline CDR1 and CDR2: MDHEN and SYDVKM. This CDR3 is 13 amino acids long. Between the trimmed V and J ends, which lost 7 bases and 4 bases, there was a span of 12 bases. CDR3 amino acids: CASTGGPADTQYF. The CDR3 bases are TGTGCCAGCACTGGGGGGCCCGCAGATACGCAGTATTTT. The full variable domain, completed using reference TRBV28 and TRBJ2-3, is DVKVTQSSRYLVKRTGEKVFLECVQDMDHENMFWYRQDPGLGLRLIYFSYDVKMKEKGDIPEGYSVSREKKERFSLILESASTNQTSMYLCASTGGPADTQYFGPGTRLTVL.

The chain couples TRBV2 to TRBJ2-3, with D possibly TRBD2 on 5 matching bases. CDR1 is SNHLY and CDR2 is FYNNEI in the germline V gene. This CDR3 is 13 amino acids long. V dropped 8 bases and J dropped 6 bases, with 15 bases sitting between them. CDR3 DNA sequence: TGTGCCAGCCGAATCACCGGGGTGGATACGCAGTATTTT. It is translated as CASRITGVDTQYF.

This chain connects TRBV3-1 (or the pseudogene TRBV3-2) to TRBJ1-5; D is unclear. In germline, CDR1 is LGHDT, CDR2 YNNKEL (reference sequence). Trimming pared 5 bases from V and 4 bases from J, leaving 12 bases between. The length of the CDR3 is 14 residues. CDR3 loop: CASSFDPGNQPQHF. In DNA, the CDR3 is TGTGCCAGCAGCTTCGACCCGGGGAATCAGCCCCAGCATTTT.

J is TRBJ1-1 and V is TRBV11-2, with TRBD1 matching over 7 bases. Germline CDR1 SGHAT, CDR2 FQNNGV. J was trimmed by 8 bases and V by 5 bases; bases with no gene match: 8. This CDR3 spans 13 amino acids. CDR3 nucleotide sequence: TGTGCCAGCAGCCCCGGACAGGTTCTCGAAGCTTTCTTT. Protein sequence: CASSPGQVLEAFF.

J is TRBJ2-5 and V is TRBV6-5; D is unresolved. V was pared by 2 bases and J by 4 bases, with 14 bases between. Germline-derived CDR1 and CDR2 are MNHEY and SVGAGI. The CDR3 runs 15 residues. The CDR3 bases are TGTGCCAGCAGTTACCCCAACCGGCAGGTAGAGACCCAGTACTTC. Translating it yields CASSYPNRQVETQYF.

The chain carries TRBV7-2 and TRBJ2-7; 7 nucleotides line up with TRBD2. Trimming at V came to 4 bases and at J to 2 bases, leaving 5 bases not matched to a gene. The germline gives CDR1 SGHTA, CDR2 FQGNSA. The CDR3 length is 14 residues. The CDR3 here is CASSWGDYTYEQYF. Written as DNA, the CDR3 is TGTGCCAGCAGCTGGGGGGACTATACCTACGAGCAGTACTTC. Filled out from reference TRBV7-2 and TRBJ2-7, the complete variable domain reads GAGVSQSPSNKVTEKGKDVELRCDPISGHTALYWYRQSLGQGLEFLIYFQGNSAPDKSGLPSDRFSAERTGGSVSTLTIQRTQQEDSAVYLCASSWGDYTYEQYFGPGTRLTVT.

This clone was seen only once. CDR3 sequence (DNA): TGTGCCAGCAGCCAAAAGGACAGCTCTGGGGCCAACGTCCTGACTTTC. Its translation is CASSQKDSSGANVLTF. V usage is TRBV4-2 and J usage is TRBJ2-6; D may be TRBD1 (6 bases). CDR1 and CDR2 from the germline V gene are LGHNA and YNFKEQ. The CDR3 has 16 residues. The V and J ends lost 2 bases and 0 bases respectively, with 8 bases between them.

This clone was recorded only once. The same CDR3 is also encoded by other DNA sequences in this sample. V is TRBV5-1 and J is TRBJ1-5; D remains ambiguous. This CDR3 is 14 amino acids long. The V end lost 0 bases, the J end lost 0 bases, and 4 bases lay between the germline ends. Germline V gene data show CDR1 as SGHRS and CDR2 as YFSETQ. This chain's CDR3 is CASSLDGSNQPQHF. The DNA for the CDR3 is TGCGCCAGCAGCTTGGATGGTAGCAATCAGCCCCAGCATTTT.

This clone was seen a handful of times. The V call is TRBV5-5, the J call TRBJ1-1; D unclear. The CDR3 extends over 14 amino acids. Trimming took off 0 bases at V and 0 bases at J, with 6 bases between the two ends. The germline gives CDR1 SGHKS, CDR2 YYEKEE (reference sequence). As DNA, the CDR3 is TGTGCCAGCAGCTTGGGGACGGTGAACACTGAAGCTTTCTTT. Encoded protein: CASSLGTVNTEAFF.

The gene calls are TRBV10-2 and TRBJ2-7, with D tentatively TRBD2 (6 bases). Germline loops: CDR1 WSHSY, CDR2 SAAADI. The CDR3 runs to 13 residues. Trimming removed 6 bases at V and 2 bases at J, with 11 bases between. The DNA for the CDR3 is TGCGCCAGCAGGGGACTGGCCACCTACGAGCAGTACTTC. It is translated as CASRGLATYEQYF.

J is TRBJ2-1 and V is TRBV10-3; the match to TRBD2 covers 7 bases. The CDR3 loop spans 16 amino acids. The V segment lost 2 bases and the J segment 7 bases; nucleotides outside the gene matches: 11. Germline CDR1 and CDR2: ENHRY and SYGVKD. CDR3: CAISEVPGLVGNEQFF. The CDR3 coding sequence is TGTGCCATCAGTGAGGTTCCTGGACTAGTGGGTAATGAGCAGTTCTTC.

The rearrangement links TRBV7-9 to TRBJ1-6; no clear D gene. V was shortened by 2 bases and J by 6 bases, with 8 bases between the two germline ends. Germline values: CDR1 SEHNR, CDR2 FQNEAQ (reference sequence). The CDR3 has 14 amino acids. CDR3 nucleotide sequence: TGTGCCAGCAGCTTAAAGGGTGCTAATTCACCCCTCCACTTT. Translated, it gives CASSLKGANSPLHF. Drawing the rest from reference TRBV7-9 and TRBJ1-6, the complete variable domain is DTGVSQNPRHKITKRGQNVTFRCDPISEHNRLYWYRQTLGQGPEFLTYFQNEAQLEKSRLLSDRFSAERPKGSFSTLEIQRTEQGDSAMYLCASSLKGANSPLHFGNGTRLTVT.

This chain joins TRBV7-9 and TRBJ2-5; 10 nucleotides agree with TRBD2. The ends lost 5 bases at V and 2 bases at J; junction bases unmatched: 5. The CDR3 sequence is 15 residues long. Germline values: CDR1 SEHNR, CDR2 FQNEAQ (reference sequence). This CDR3 is CASSPGTSVQETQYF. The CDR3 region has the DNA TGTGCCAGCAGCCCTGGGACTAGCGTTCAAGAGACCCAGTACTTC.